The 15 T cell receptor beta chains in this list originate from one sample, sequenced in a study of T cells in localized non-small cell lung cancer. This table comes from immunoSEQ multiplex PCR, and its TCRdb copy is limited to in-frame clones, with some not included. The sample shows about 34,000 clones, around nine tenths of them seen only once. Sample: peripheral blood, taken before any cancer treatment. The receptors were sampled from a woman between 35 and 75 years old with stage I lung adenocarcinoma.

The V and J genes are TRBV11-3 and TRBJ2-2; no clear D gene. V was pared by 3 bases and J by 5 bases, with 13 bases between. There are 15 residues in the CDR3. The germline gives CDR1 SGHNT, CDR2 YENEEA. The CDR3 DNA follows: TGTGCCAGCAGCTTCACTCCCGTATGGACCGGGGAGCTGTTTTTT. Translated: CASSFTPVWTGELFF.

This chain uses TRBV25-1 with TRBJ2-1; 9 bases are a match to TRBD2. After removal of 5 bases from V and 6 bases from J, the junction contained 17 bases not matched to a gene. In germline, CDR1 is MGHDK, CDR2 SYGVNS. The CDR3 has 18 residues. CDR3 nucleotide sequence: TGTGCCAGCAGTCGCCGGGCTAGCGGGGCGGACAAATTCAATGAGCAGTTCTTC. It is translated as CASSRRASGADKFNEQFF. The full variable domain, completed using reference TRBV25-1 and TRBJ2-1, is EADIYQTPRYLVIGTGKKITLECSQTMGHDKMYWYQQDPGMELHLIHYSYGVNSTEKGDLSSESTVSRIRTEHFPLTLESARPSHTSQYLCASSRRASGADKFNEQFFGPGTRLTVL.

The rearrangement links TRBV5-6 to TRBJ1-2; D ambiguous. Germline V gives CDR1 SGHDT, CDR2 YYEEEE. The V end was cut by 6 bases, the J end by 5 bases, with 11 bases between. This CDR3 has 12 amino acids. CDR3 loop: CASTVTGYGYTF. The CDR3 nucleotides are TGTGCCAGCACCGTGACGGGTTATGGCTACACCTTC.

The V gene is TRBV19, the J gene TRBJ2-7; D not certain. V was trimmed by 5 bases and J by 6 bases, leaving 14 bases between them. The CDR3 is 13 amino acids. Germline lookup yields CDR1 LNHDA and CDR2 SQIVND (reference sequence). The CDR3 region has the DNA TGTGCCAGTAGTGAGGATAGGTTGAGCGAGCAGTACTTC. This codes for CASSEDRLSEQYF.

This rearrangement joins TRBV9 to TRBJ1-1; 8 nucleotides agree with TRBD1. Germline values: CDR1 SGDLS, CDR2 YYNGEE. The CDR3 length is 16 residues. V was clipped by 4 bases and J by 1 base; unmatched bases: 9. The CDR3 bases are TGTGCCAGCAGCCAGGGGGCGGGGTCCGGGAACACTGAAGCTTTCTTT. Protein: CASSQGAGSGNTEAFF. Full variable domain (missing parts from reference TRBV9 and TRBJ1-1): DSGVTQTPKHLITATGQRVTLRCSPRSGDLSVYWYQQSLDQGLQFLIQYYNGEERAKGNILERFSAQQFPDLHSELNLSSLELGDSALYFCASSQGAGSGNTEAFFGQGTRLTVV.

V gene TRBV4-3 combines with J gene TRBJ1-4; unclear D gene. Trimming stripped 1 base from V and 7 bases from J, with 13 bases between. Germline assignment: CDR1 LGHNA and CDR2 YSLEER. The CDR3 length is 15 residues. Written as DNA, the CDR3 is TGCGCCAGCAGCCAAGTTGCCAGCTTGGGTGAAAAACTGTTTTTT. Its translation: CASSQVASLGEKLFF.

This clone occurred a few times. V gene TRBV7-3 combines with J gene TRBJ2-1; 10 bases agree with TRBD1. CDR3 size: 16 residues. The V and J ends lost 1 base and 8 bases, in that order; junction bases with no gene match: 8. The germline V gene has CDR1 SGHTA and CDR2 FQGTGA. The CDR3 DNA is TGTGCCAGCAGCTTAATCGGTGGGACAGGGGTAGATGAGCAGTTCTTC. Translating gives CASSLIGGTGVDEQFF. Based on the CDR3 plus reference TRBV7-3 and TRBJ2-1, the full variable domain is GAGVSQTPSNKVTEKGKYVELRCDPISGHTALYWYRQSLGQGPEFLIYFQGTGAADDSGLPNDRFFAVRPEGSVSTLKIQRTERGDSAVYLCASSLIGGTGVDEQFFGPGTRLTVL.

In its sample, this clone was seen a few times. This chain uses TRBV9 with TRBJ2-7, with 9 bases fitting TRBD2. The CDR3 spans 14 residues. Looked up from germline, CDR1 is SGDLS and CDR2 is YYNGEE. V lost 2 bases to trimming and J lost 5 bases; unmatched junction nucleotides: 5. DNA of the CDR3: TGTGCCAGCAGCGTTAGCGGGGGCGCGGACGAGCAGTACTTC. It yields the protein CASSVSGGADEQYF.

The chain uses TRBV7-9 and TRBJ1-1, with TRBD1 as a possible D gene (5 bases). This CDR3 spans 12 amino acids. The V gene's germline CDR1 is SEHNR and CDR2 FQNEAQ (reference sequence). The ends were cut back, 8 bases at V and 4 bases at J, with 11 bases in the middle. The CDR3 DNA is TGTGCCAGCGCGGGGGATAGCACTGAAGCTTTCTTT. This codes for CASAGDSTEAFF.

V usage is TRBV6-1 and J usage is TRBJ2-7; no definite D call. The CDR3 covers 12 residues. V was cut by 4 bases and J by 4 bases, with 8 bases left in between. Germline lookup yields CDR1 MNHNS and CDR2 SASEGT. CDR3 in DNA: TGTGCCAGCAGTGCCATTCTTTACGAGCAGTACTTC. It specifies CASSAILYEQYF.

This chain connects TRBV9 to TRBJ1-1; D remains ambiguous. CDR3 length equals 15 residues. V was pared by 4 bases and J by 8 bases, with 21 bases between. Germline V gene data show CDR1 as SGDLS and CDR2 as YYNGEE. The CDR3 coding sequence is TGTGCCAGCAGCCCCCGCTGGGGAAGCGGGAACGAAGCTTTCTTT. This gives the protein CASSPRWGSGNEAFF.

This sequence joins TRBV5-1 and TRBJ2-3; 8 bases match TRBD2. Germline loops: CDR1 SGHRS, CDR2 YFSETQ. The V gene end was trimmed by 7 bases and the J gene end by 4 bases; junction bases not matched to a gene: 11. This CDR3 is built from 15 residues. CDR3 amino acids: CASAARTSKADTQYF. Here the CDR3 DNA reads TGCGCCAGCGCCGCCCGGACTAGCAAGGCAGATACGCAGTATTTT.

This clone was seen only a few times. This chain joins TRBV11-2 and TRBJ1-3; D ambiguous. This CDR3 spans 16 amino acids. In germline, CDR1 is SGHAT, CDR2 FQNNGV. V lost 3 bases and J lost 0, with 12 bases in between. CDR3 DNA: TGTGCCAGCAGCTTCGATTGGGGTAACTCTGGAAACACCATATATTTT. It specifies CASSFDWGNSGNTIYF.

The chain is built from TRBV29-1 and TRBJ1-1; 8 bases are a match to TRBD1. Germline V gene lookup returns CDR1 SQVTM and CDR2 ANQGSEA. V trimming: 8 bases; J trimming: 1 base; junction bases outside the gene matches: 6. CDR3 size: 13 residues. CDR3 residues: CSPRQGWNTEAFF. The CDR3 coding sequence is TGCAGCCCTCGACAGGGGTGGAACACTGAAGCTTTCTTT.

J is TRBJ1-4 and V is TRBV12-2; TRBD1, the table's D call, lacks a check against the DNA. TRBV12-2 is marked as a pseudogene. This CDR3 is built from 18 residues. CDR3 sequence (DNA): TGTGCAAGTCGCTTACCTCCACCCGGGACAGCAACTAATGAAAAACTGTTTTTT. As protein: CASRLPPPGTATNEKLFF.